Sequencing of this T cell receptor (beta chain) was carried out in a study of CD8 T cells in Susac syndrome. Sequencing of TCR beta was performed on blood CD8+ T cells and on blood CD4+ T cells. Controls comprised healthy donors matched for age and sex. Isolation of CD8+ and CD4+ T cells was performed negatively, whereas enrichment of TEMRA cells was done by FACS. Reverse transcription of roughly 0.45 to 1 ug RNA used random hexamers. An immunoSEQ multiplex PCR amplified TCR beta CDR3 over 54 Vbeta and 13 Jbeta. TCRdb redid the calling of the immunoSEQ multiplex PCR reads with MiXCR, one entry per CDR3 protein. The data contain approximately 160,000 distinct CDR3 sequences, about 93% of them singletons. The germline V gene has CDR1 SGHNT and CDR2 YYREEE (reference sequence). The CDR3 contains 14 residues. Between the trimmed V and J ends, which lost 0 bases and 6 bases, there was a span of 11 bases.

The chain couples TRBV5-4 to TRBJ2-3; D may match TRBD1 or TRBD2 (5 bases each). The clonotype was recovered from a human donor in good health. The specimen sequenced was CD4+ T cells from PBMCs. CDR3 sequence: CASSLVSGTDTQYF. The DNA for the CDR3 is TGTGCCAGCAGCTTGGTTTCAGGGACGGATACGCAGTATTTT.